Listed below are T cell receptor beta chains from one sample, sequenced in a study of OX40 agonist ivuxolimab in advanced cancers. Sequenced by immunoSEQ multiplex PCR; TCRdb stores in-frame clones only, minus some. The repertoire holds roughly 70,000 clones, with approximately 88% as singletons. The specimen comprised CD4+ or CD8+ T cells sorted from blood, sampled in a trial of the OX40 agonist ivuxolimab. These receptors came from an adult with an advanced solid tumor such as melanoma, head and neck, liver or kidney cancer. The conserved cysteine and the conserved F or W are not part of the CDR3 here. Clone size is shown for a subset of rows, as once, few, many or a class of expanded clone.

v_gene: TRBV6-4; j_gene: TRBJ2-1; abundance: few; CDR3aa: ASSAASGGGNEQF
v_gene: TRBV7-2; j_gene: TRBJ1-1; abundance: NA; CDR3aa: ASSPQGSDTEAF
v_gene: TRBV14; j_gene: TRBJ2-7; abundance: NA; CDR3aa: ASSQVPGSEQY
v_gene: TRBV5-1; j_gene: TRBJ2-1; abundance: NA; CDR3aa: ASSPKTSGGSNEQF
v_gene: TRBV7-2; j_gene: TRBJ2-3; abundance: once; CDR3aa: ASSRQGAGDTQY
v_gene: TRBV18; j_gene: TRBJ2-5; abundance: NA; CDR3aa: ASSYGGQETQY
v_gene: TRBV5-4; j_gene: TRBJ2-3; abundance: NA; CDR3aa: ASSSRTGSTDTQY
v_gene: TRBV29-1; j_gene: TRBJ2-6; abundance: NA; CDR3aa: SVEDRGTGGAGANVLT
v_gene: TRBV2; j_gene: TRBJ1-4; abundance: once; CDR3aa: ASRDRDGTNEKLF
v_gene: TRBV5-1; j_gene: TRBJ1-3; abundance: few; CDR3aa: ASSSGTGHSGNTIY
v_gene: TRBV6-5; j_gene: TRBJ2-5; abundance: NA; CDR3aa: ASRGRSGGRETQY
v_gene: TRBV7-8; j_gene: TRBJ2-3; abundance: NA; CDR3aa: ASSPSLGEGGGDTQY
v_gene: TRBV5-1; j_gene: TRBJ1-1; abundance: few; CDR3aa: ASRGTDRGVAF
v_gene: TRBV5-4; j_gene: TRBJ1-2; abundance: NA; CDR3aa: ASTTDRENYGYT
v_gene: TRBV7-9; j_gene: TRBJ1-4; abundance: NA; CDR3aa: ASSLGAFVVGANEKLF
v_gene: TRBV18; j_gene: TRBJ2-2; abundance: few; CDR3aa: ASSPSANTGELF
v_gene: TRBV7-6; j_gene: TRBJ1-5; abundance: NA; CDR3aa: ASSPGTGNNQPQH
v_gene: TRBV14; j_gene: TRBJ1-2; abundance: NA; CDR3aa: ASSQAGREPYGYT
v_gene: TRBV19; j_gene: TRBJ2-6; abundance: NA; CDR3aa: ASSRTGAHSGANVLT
v_gene: TRBV10-3; j_gene: TRBJ2-7; abundance: NA; CDR3aa: AISELASGREQY
v_gene: TRBV7-6; j_gene: TRBJ1-2; abundance: NA; CDR3aa: ASSPGQGNYGYT
v_gene: TRBV7-9; j_gene: TRBJ1-4; abundance: NA; CDR3aa: ASSRGANEKLF
v_gene: TRBV19; j_gene: TRBJ1-2; abundance: NA; CDR3aa: ASSLTGTNYGYT